Relative to its sample, the clone carrying this TCR beta chain is medium-sized. These data are taken from a study of blood T cell repertoires in COVID-19. Background on the study: The analysed material was cDNA or gDNA that came from T cells, B-cell-depleted T cells, or PBMCs.

The ends lost 1 base at V and 6 bases at J; junction bases unmatched: 4. This CDR3 has 15 residues. The germline V gene has CDR1 MNHNS and CDR2 SASEGT. Clones were sequenced by immunoSEQ multiplex PCR, and TCRdb holds only the in-frame ones, with some missing. The sample carries over 120,000 clones, about nine tenths recorded once. This clonotype was sampled from a human donor in a cohort sampled during active COVID-19. The V call is TRBV6-1, the J call TRBJ2-2, with 8 bases that match TRBD2. The sample comprised peripheral blood. CDR3 nucleotides: TGTGCCAGCAGTGAAGACGGGGGGGCGGCCGGGGAGCTGTTTTTT. It is translated as CASSEDGGAAGELFF.